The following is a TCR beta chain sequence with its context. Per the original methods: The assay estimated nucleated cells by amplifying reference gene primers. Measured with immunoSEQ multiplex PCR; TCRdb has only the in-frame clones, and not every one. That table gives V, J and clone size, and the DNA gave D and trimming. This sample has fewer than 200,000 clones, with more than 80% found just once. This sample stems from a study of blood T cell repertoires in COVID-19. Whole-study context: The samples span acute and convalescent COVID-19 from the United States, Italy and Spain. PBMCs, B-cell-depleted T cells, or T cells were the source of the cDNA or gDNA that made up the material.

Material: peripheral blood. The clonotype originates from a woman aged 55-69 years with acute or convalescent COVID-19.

The CDR3 DNA follows: TGTGCCATCAGTGAGCGGGGGAACAGGGGGCCCAATTCACCCCTCCACTTT. The encoded protein is CAISERGNRGPNSPLHF. The genes are TRBV10-3 and TRBJ1-6; 9 bases are a match to TRBD1. Looked up from germline, CDR1 is ENHRY and CDR2 is SYGVKD. The CDR3 spans 17 residues. The ends lost 2 bases at V and 7 bases at J; junction bases unmatched: 9.